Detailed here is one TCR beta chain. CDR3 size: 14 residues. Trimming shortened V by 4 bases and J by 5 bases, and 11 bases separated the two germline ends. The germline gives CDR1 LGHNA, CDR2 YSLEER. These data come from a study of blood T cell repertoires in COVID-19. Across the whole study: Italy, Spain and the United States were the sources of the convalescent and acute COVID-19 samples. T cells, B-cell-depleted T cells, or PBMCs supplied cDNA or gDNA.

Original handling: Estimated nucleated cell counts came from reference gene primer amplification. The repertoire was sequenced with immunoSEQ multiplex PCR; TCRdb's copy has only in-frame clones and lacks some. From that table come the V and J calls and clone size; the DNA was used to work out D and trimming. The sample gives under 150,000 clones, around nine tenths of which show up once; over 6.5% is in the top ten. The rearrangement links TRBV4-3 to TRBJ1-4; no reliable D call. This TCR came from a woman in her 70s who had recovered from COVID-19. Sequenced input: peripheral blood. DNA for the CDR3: TGCGCCAGCAGCCGAACGGGTAGGAATGAAAAACTGTTTTTT. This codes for CASSRTGRNEKLFF.